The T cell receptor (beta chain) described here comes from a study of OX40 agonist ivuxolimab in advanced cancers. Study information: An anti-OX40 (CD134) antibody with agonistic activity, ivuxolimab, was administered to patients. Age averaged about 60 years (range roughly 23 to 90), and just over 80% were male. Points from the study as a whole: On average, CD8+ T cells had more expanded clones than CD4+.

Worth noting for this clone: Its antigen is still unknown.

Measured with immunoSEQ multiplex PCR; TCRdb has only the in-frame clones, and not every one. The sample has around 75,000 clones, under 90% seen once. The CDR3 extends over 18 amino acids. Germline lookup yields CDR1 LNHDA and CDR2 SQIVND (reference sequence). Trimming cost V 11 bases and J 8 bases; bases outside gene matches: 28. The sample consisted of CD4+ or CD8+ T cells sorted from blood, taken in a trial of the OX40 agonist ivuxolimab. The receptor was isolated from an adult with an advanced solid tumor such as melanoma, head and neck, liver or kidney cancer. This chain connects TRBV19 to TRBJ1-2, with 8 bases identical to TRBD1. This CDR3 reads CASSMVGPGQALLGGYTF. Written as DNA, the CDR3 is TGTGCCTCCAGTATGGTGGGTCCGGGACAGGCCTTATTAGGGGGCTACACCTTC.